This T cell receptor (beta chain) derives from a study of blood T cells in healthy people across ages. Study outcomes and limitations: There were more naive CD4+ cells and higher diversity in long-lived donors than in aged donors.

Comment on this clonotype: Its target is unknown.

With a J-beta primer mix and a sample-barcoded 5' primer, a second PCR ran roughly 6 to 11 cycles. TCRdb passed the 5' RACE reads through MiXCR, listing each CDR3 protein once. The sample contains roughly 1,700,000 distinct CDR3 sequences, 28% of which appear only once. V lost 1 base, J lost 12 bases, and 10 bases lay in between. Per the germline V gene, CDR1 is LGHNT and CDR2 is FRNRAP. The CDR3 loop spans 12 amino acids. The clonotype originates from a young woman in good health. The V gene is TRBV12-5, the J gene TRBJ2-1; the D is unclear. Source material: blood. The CDR3 sequence: CASGLDWVGQFF. The DNA for the CDR3 is TGTGCTAGTGGTTTGGACTGGGTAGGGCAGTTCTTC.